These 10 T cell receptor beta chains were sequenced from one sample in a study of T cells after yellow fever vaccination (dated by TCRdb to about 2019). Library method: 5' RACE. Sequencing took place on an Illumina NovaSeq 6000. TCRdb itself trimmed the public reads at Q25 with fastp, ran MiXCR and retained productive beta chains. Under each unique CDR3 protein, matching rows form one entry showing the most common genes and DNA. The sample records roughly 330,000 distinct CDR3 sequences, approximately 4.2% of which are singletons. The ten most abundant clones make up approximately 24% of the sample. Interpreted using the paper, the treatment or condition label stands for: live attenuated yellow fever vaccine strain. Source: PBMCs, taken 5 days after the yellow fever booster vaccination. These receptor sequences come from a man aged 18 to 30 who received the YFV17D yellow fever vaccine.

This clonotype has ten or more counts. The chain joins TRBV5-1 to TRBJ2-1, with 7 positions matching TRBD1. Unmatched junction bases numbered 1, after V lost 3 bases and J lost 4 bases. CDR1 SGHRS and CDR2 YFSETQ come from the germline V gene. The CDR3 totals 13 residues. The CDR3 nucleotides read TGCGCCAGCAGCTCGGGACAGTACAATGAGCAGTTCTTC. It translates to CASSSGQYNEQFF.

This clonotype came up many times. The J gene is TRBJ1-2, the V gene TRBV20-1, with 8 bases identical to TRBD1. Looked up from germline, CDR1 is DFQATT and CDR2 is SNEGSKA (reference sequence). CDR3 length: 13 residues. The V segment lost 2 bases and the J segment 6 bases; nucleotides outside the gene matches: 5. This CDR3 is CSARRQGAHGYTF. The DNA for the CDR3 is TGCAGTGCTAGAAGGCAGGGGGCTCATGGCTACACCTTC.

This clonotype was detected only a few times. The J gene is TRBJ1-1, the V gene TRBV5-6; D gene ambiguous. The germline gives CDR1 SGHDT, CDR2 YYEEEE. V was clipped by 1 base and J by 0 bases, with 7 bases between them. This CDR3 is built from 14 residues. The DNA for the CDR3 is TGTGCCAGCAGCTTGACATTCATGAACACTGAAGCTTTCTTT. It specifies CASSLTFMNTEAFF.

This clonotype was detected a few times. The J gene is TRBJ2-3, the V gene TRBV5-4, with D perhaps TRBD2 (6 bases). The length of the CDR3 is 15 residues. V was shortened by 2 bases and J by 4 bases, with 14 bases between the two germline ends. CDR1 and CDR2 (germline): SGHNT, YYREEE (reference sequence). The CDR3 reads CASSLKSGGADTQYF. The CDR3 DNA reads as TGTGCCAGCAGCTTAAAGTCCGGCGGGGCAGATACGCAGTATTTT.

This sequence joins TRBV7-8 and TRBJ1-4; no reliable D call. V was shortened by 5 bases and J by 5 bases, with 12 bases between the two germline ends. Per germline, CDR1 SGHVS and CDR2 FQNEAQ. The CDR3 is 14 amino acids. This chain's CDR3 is CASSVTVENEKLFF. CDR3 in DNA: TGTGCCAGCAGCGTGACGGTCGAAAATGAAAAACTGTTTTTT.

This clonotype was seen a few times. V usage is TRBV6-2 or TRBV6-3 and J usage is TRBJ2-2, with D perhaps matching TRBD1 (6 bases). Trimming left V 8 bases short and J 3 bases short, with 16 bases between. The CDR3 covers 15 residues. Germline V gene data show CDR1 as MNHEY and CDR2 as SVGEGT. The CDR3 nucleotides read TGTGCCAGCTCGGTGTGGGGGCTGGACACCGGGGAGCTGTTTTTT. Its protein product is CASSVWGLDTGELFF.

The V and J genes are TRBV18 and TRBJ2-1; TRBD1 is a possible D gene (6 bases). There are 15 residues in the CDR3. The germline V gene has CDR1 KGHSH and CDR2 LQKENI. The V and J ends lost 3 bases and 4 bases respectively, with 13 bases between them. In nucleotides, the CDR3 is TGTGCCAGCTCACCGGACAGCACGCCTTACAATGAGCAGTTCTTC. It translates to CASSPDSTPYNEQFF.

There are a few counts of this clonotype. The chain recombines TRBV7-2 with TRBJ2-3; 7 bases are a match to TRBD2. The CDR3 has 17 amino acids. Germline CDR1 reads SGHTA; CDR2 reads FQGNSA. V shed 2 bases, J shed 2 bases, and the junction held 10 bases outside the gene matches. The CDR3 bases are TGTGCCAGCAGCTTACCCCCAGCGGGGCCCCCCACAGATACGCAGTATTTT. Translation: CASSLPPAGPPTDTQYF.

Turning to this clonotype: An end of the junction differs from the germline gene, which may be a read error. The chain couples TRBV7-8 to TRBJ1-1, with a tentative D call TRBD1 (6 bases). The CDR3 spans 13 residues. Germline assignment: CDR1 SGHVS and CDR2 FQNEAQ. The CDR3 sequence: CASSLFARQVLCF. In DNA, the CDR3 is TGTGCCAGCAGCTTATTTGCTAGACAGGTGTTGTGCTTT.

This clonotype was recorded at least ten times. The CDR3 spells CASSTRTSGGANEQFF. CDR3 sequence (DNA): TGTGCCAGCAGCACCCGGACTAGCGGGGGGGCAAATGAGCAGTTCTTC. The V call is TRBV7-2, the J call TRBJ2-1, with 15 nucleotides matching TRBD2. The CDR3 sequence is 16 residues long. In germline, CDR1 is SGHTA, CDR2 FQGNSA. With 5 bases clipped from V and 7 bases from J, the junction kept 6 bases outside the gene matches.